This TCR beta chain was obtained from a study of T cell responses to AZD1222 COVID-19 vaccine (dated by TCRdb to the early 2020s). In the study overall: A total of just over 230 trial participants underwent TCR sequencing, of whom 207 received two doses of AZD1222 and some 25 received two doses of the MenACWY control vaccine. Trial participants were enrolled by age into subgroups of 18-55, 56-69 and 70-plus years, and around 140, 26 and 57 TCR-sequenced participants, respectively, were included in these subgroups. Study-wide conclusions, independent of this receptor: Epitopes outside the regions mutated in the B.1.351 and B.1.1.7 variants were reportedly recognized by nearly half of the unique spike-specific TCRs. Most participants were white British and females outnumbered males, and the authors suggested that clonal diversity may have been underestimated. Vaccine-associated CD4 TCRs spanned the whole spike protein, with dominant responses in regions 160-218 and 743-854. No day 14 peak-response samples were available, so repertoires were characterized only after the peak T cell response. Conclusions about previously exposed vaccinees are limited, since just six AZD1222 recipients were seropositive for SARS-CoV-2 at baseline. The 56-69-year group was small, and its depth increase did not reach significance, likely because of low power. Spike-specific TCR breadth and depth rose significantly after two AZD1222 doses compared with day 0 and with MenACWY recipients.

The germline V gene supplies CDR1 MGHRA and CDR2 YSYEKL. The junction shows trimming of 3 bases on V and 3 bases on J, plus 16 bases between the germline ends. From the cysteine through the phenylalanine, the CDR3 covers 16 amino acids. This entry keeps only the CDR3 DNA: 48 bases, framed from base 1. The CDR3 regions of human TCRbeta chains were analyzed by immunosequencing. From the authors' description of their analysis: Repertoire TCRs were checked for matches against a reference library of SARS-CoV-2-specific TCRs that had been generated using the MIRA antigen-specificity platform. Breadth was defined as the fraction of unique TCRs that were SARS-CoV-2-associated. Depth was defined as the fraction of total T cells that were SARS-CoV-2-associated. Using the MIRA data, each spike-specific TCR was mapped to the spike region that the TCR reacts to and placed in a CD4 or CD8 class. Log10-transformed breadth and depth values were compared by one-way ANOVA with Sidak's multiple comparisons tests. TCRdb retrieved this table from immuneACCESS and kept in-frame rearrangements only. Not all clones are present; in checked studies, unresolved V genes account for under half, and no reason is known for the remainder. That table supplies the V and J calls and clone size; D and trimming were determined from the DNA. The sample includes approximately 150,000 clones, with 86% observed a single time. The top ten clones comprise about 4.9% of the sample.

The meaning of the sample's time point label: about 28 days (+/-7) after the second vaccine dose. AZD1222 recipients with second doses at about 4 weeks or about 12 weeks were pooled, because spike-specific TCR depth and breadth did not differ between schedules. Vaccinee samples came from UK trials COV001 and COV002, including a single-blind randomized controlled phase 2/3 trial of AZD1222 (ChAdOx1 nCoV-19) in healthy adults. For TCRbeta chain sequencing, PBMC samples were collected from trial participants at day 0 and at day 28 after the second dose. In regard to this clone: No cognate antigen has been identified for it. Nothing much larger sits one base from this clone, and base qualities are not available.

This TCR came from an adult who received the AZD1222 COVID-19 vaccine. The material sequenced was peripheral blood, taken 28 days after the second AZD1222 dose. The receptor chain draws on TRBV4-1 and TRBJ2-3, with the D segment identity uncertain. The nucleotide sequence reads TGCGCCAGCAGCCAGGTTGTTCGGCCAGAAACAGATACGCAGTATTTT. It translates as CASSQVVRPETDTQYF.